These T cell receptor beta chains were read from a single sample in a study of PD-L1 blockade in urothelial cancer. TCRdb's table, derived via immunoSEQ multiplex PCR, lists solely in-frame clones and lacks some. This table holds 55,000 to 85,000 clones, 85% to 90% found once. The material was PBMCs, obtained around atezolizumab (anti-PD-L1) treatment. Receptor source: a man between 60 and 75 years old with urothelial cancer. Both conserved end residues are part of each CDR3. A D gene is named only where the DNA matches it firmly. Part of the rows lack a size; the others show once, few, many or a class for expanded clones.

V,size,J,D,CDR3,DNA
TRBV27,NA,TRBJ1-2,NA,CASSLSVDSGYGYTF,TGTGCCAGCAGTTTATCTGTGGACAGTGGGTATGGCTACACCTTC
TRBV10-3,NA,TRBJ2-3,TRBD1,CAISESGQGTDTQYF,TGTGCCATCAGTGAGTCGGGACAGGGGACAGATACGCAGTATTTT
TRBV28,once,TRBJ2-1,TRBD2,CASSLWGLADSGSYNEQFF,TGTGCCAGCAGTTTATGGGGACTAGCGGACTCGGGGTCTTACAATGAGCAGTTCTTC
TRBV4-3,NA,TRBJ2-3,NA,CASSQDNSRLDTQYF,TGCGCCAGCAGCCAAGATAACAGCCGGTTGGATACGCAGTATTTT
TRBV5-1,NA,TRBJ2-7,TRBD2,CASSLDSSGPYEQYF,TGCGCCAGCAGCTTGGACTCTAGCGGGCCCTACGAGCAGTACTTC
TRBV28,NA,TRBJ1-1,TRBD1,CASRAGTAHNTEAFF,TGTGCCAGCAGAGCCGGGACAGCCCATAACACTGAAGCTTTCTTT
TRBV7-9,NA,TRBJ2-2,NA,CASSFKAVLNTGELFF,TGTGCCAGCAGCTTTAAAGCGGTATTGAACACCGGGGAGCTGTTTTTT
TRBV6-1,NA,TRBJ2-7,TRBD2,CASSEYPGGRSEQYF,TGTGCCAGCAGTGAATACCCGGGAGGCCGATCCGAGCAGTACTTC
TRBV7-2,NA,TRBJ2-5,NA,CASSRDRWAWETQYF,TGTGCCAGCAGCAGAGATCGGTGGGCATGGGAGACCCAGTACTTC
TRBV7-2,NA,TRBJ1-6,TRBD1,CASSFRQGNNSPLHF,TGTGCCAGCAGCTTTCGACAGGGAAATAATTCACCCCTCCACTTT
TRBV29-1,NA,TRBJ2-3,TRBD2,CSVVRGGLTDTQYF,TGCAGCGTTGTTAGGGGAGGGCTCACAGATACGCAGTATTTT
TRBV5-3,NA,TRBJ2-7,TRBD1,CARSSLTGGDNKGKYYEQYF,TGTGCCAGAAGCTCATTGACAGGGGGGGACAATAAAGGCAAATACTACGAGCAGTACTTC
TRBV12-5,NA,TRBJ1-2,TRBD1,CASGHPDREGGYTF,TGTGCTAGTGGTCACCCCGACAGGGAAGGTGGCTACACCTTC
TRBV29-1,NA,TRBJ2-7,TRBD1,CSVGAGTGNEQYF,TGCAGCGTAGGAGCCGGGACAGGGAACGAGCAGTACTTC
TRBV19,once,TRBJ1-1,NA,CASIPRVRAALNTEAFF,TGTGCCAGTATTCCGAGGGTACGGGCGGCTCTGAACACTGAAGCTTTCTTT
TRBV30,NA,TRBJ2-3,TRBD1,CAWSDGDRGTDTQYF,TGTGCCTGGAGCGACGGGGACAGGGGCACAGATACGCAGTATTTT
TRBV29-1,NA,TRBJ1-3,NA,CSVLTDSGNTIYF,TGCAGCGTTTTGACTGACTCTGGAAACACCATATATTTT
TRBV2,NA,TRBJ2-5,TRBD2,CASRRSSGAAGEAQYF,TGTGCCAGCAGGAGGTCTAGCGGGGCCGCTGGTGAAGCCCAGTACTTC
TRBV5-1,NA,TRBJ2-5,NA,CASSLESSADWETQYF,TGCGCCAGCAGCTTGGAATCTAGCGCGGACTGGGAGACCCAGTACTTC
TRBV2,few,TRBJ1-6,TRBD1,CASTDRGPSPLHF,TGTGCCAGCACGGACAGGGGGCCTTCACCCCTCCACTTT
TRBV6-5,once,TRBJ1-1,NA,CASSYSPGVTEAFF,TGTGCCAGCAGTTACTCACCGGGGGTCACTGAAGCTTTCTTT
TRBV27,NA,TRBJ2-3,TRBD1,CASSPRTGGFSDTQYF,TGTGCCAGCAGTCCCCGGACAGGGGGCTTCTCAGATACGCAGTATTTT
TRBV7-6,NA,TRBJ2-2,NA,CASSLARPSSTGELFF,TGTGCCAGCAGCTTAGCGCGCCCATCTAGCACCGGGGAGCTGTTTTTT
TRBV5-1,NA,TRBJ2-3,TRBD2,CASSSGGGSYSDTQYF,TGCGCCAGCAGCTCAGGAGGCGGGAGTTATTCAGATACGCAGTATTTT
TRBV7-2,once,TRBJ1-2,NA,CASSLVPFDGNYGYTF,TGTGCCAGCAGCTTAGTTCCCTTCGACGGGAACTATGGCTACACCTTC
TRBV30,NA,TRBJ1-2,NA,CAWAYRGGAVNTF,TGTGCCTGGGCCTACCGGGGGGGGGCCGTCAACACCTTC
TRBV5-1,NA,TRBJ2-3,TRBD2,CASSKESGGAADTQYF,TGCGCCAGCAGCAAAGAAAGCGGGGGGGCAGCAGATACGCAGTATTTT
TRBV5-1,NA,TRBJ2-3,NA,CASSLVSSFKTDTQYF,TGCGCCAGCAGCTTGGTTTCTAGTTTTAAGACAGATACGCAGTATTTT
TRBV5-4,NA,TRBJ2-3,NA,CASSFARGPDTQYF,TGTGCCAGCAGCTTCGCCAGGGGACCAGATACGCAGTATTTT
TRBV5-1,NA,TRBJ1-2,NA,CASSRGEGYGYTF,TGCGCCAGCAGCCGGGGGGAGGGCTATGGCTACACCTTC
TRBV5-1,NA,TRBJ1-1,TRBD1,CASSLEGGIGNTEAFF,TGCGCCAGCAGCTTGGAAGGGGGCATCGGGAACACTGAAGCTTTCTTT
TRBV28,few,TRBJ2-7,NA,CASSHGDLLSVYRSSYEQYF,TGTGCCAGCAGTCACGGGGACTTGTTGTCGGTTTATCGGAGCTCCTACGAGCAGTACTTC
TRBV19,NA,TRBJ2-3,NA,CASTPPGRATDTQYF,TGTGCCAGTACCCCACCCGGGAGAGCTACAGATACGCAGTATTTT
TRBV5-1,NA,TRBJ2-6,NA,CASSLEAATGNVLTF,TGCGCCAGCAGCTTGGAGGCGGCGACCGGCAACGTCCTGACTTTC
TRBV5-1,NA,TRBJ2-3,NA,CASRYEDTQYF,TGCGCCAGCAGATACGAGGATACGCAGTATTTT
TRBV6-5,NA,TRBJ1-6,TRBD1,CASSESGQGGSPLHF,TGTGCCAGCAGCGAGTCGGGACAGGGGGGTTCACCCCTCCACTTT
TRBV9,NA,TRBJ1-3,NA,CASSPTGASGNTIYF,TGTGCCAGCAGCCCCACAGGAGCCTCTGGAAACACCATATATTTT
TRBV12-5,NA,TRBJ2-7,NA,CASAMSGSSYEQYF,TGTGCTAGTGCGATGAGCGGAAGCTCCTACGAGCAGTACTTC
TRBV7-6,NA,TRBJ2-3,NA,CASSLGPRPDTQYF,TGTGCCAGCAGCTTGGGCCCCCGGCCGGATACGCAGTATTTT
TRBV28,NA,TRBJ1-5,TRBD1,CASSIDRAGNQPQHF,TGTGCCAGCAGCATCGACAGGGCGGGCAATCAGCCCCAGCATTTT
TRBV15,NA,TRBJ2-7,TRBD1,CATSRWGQGSEQYF,TGTGCCACCAGCAGGTGGGGACAGGGTTCCGAGCAGTACTTC
TRBV5-1,NA,TRBJ1-3,TRBD1,CASSWDRTENTIYF,TGCGCCAGCAGCTGGGACAGAACCGAAAACACCATATATTTT